Below, 2 T cell receptor beta chains from the same sample are listed, as sequenced in a study of blood T cell repertoires in COVID-19. Some clones are missing from TCRdb's copy, which holds only in-frame ones; the method was immunoSEQ multiplex PCR. Of about 130,000 clones detected, roughly 90% appear once; the ten largest clones hold approximately 1.1%. The sample was peripheral blood. These receptors all come from a woman aged 80 or over with acute or convalescent COVID-19.

CDR3 protein: CASSWDRAVGELFF. The CDR3 DNA sequence: TGTGCCAGCAGCTGGGACAGGGCGGTTGGGGAGCTGTTTTTT. The V call is TRBV4-2, the J call TRBJ2-2; 9 nucleotides match TRBD1. The CDR3 has 14 residues. Germline V gives CDR1 LGHNA, CDR2 YNFKEQ. J gave up 8 bases and V 5 bases, and 6 bases lay outside the gene matches.

This chain joins TRBV29-1 and TRBJ1-2, with unresolved D. Germline CDR1 reads SQVTM; CDR2 reads ANQGSEA. The CDR3 is 11 residues long. Trimming removed 3 bases from V and 4 bases from J, with 6 bases in between. The CDR3 loop reads CSVEQAYGYTF. CDR3 in DNA: TGCAGCGTTGAGCAGGCCTATGGCTACACCTTC.